The 5 T cell receptor beta chains in this list originate from one sample, sequenced in a study of T cell responses to AZD1222 COVID-19 vaccine. Method: immunoSEQ multiplex PCR; TCRdb's copy keeps in-frame clones and lacks some. The repertoire holds approximately 150,000 clones, with around 90% as singletons. Sample: peripheral blood, taken on day 0 of AZD1222 vaccination. These receptors originate from an adult in good health.

The chain recombines TRBV9 with TRBJ2-1, with D possibly TRBD2 on 5 matching bases. V was clipped by 0 bases and J by 15 bases, with 22 bases between them. The CDR3 spans 15 residues. The V gene's germline CDR1 is SGDLS and CDR2 YYNGEE. The DNA for the CDR3 is TGTGCCAGCAGCGTAGGAGGGCAAATCGGGGAGAGGCGGTTCTTC. It specifies CASSVGGQIGERRFF. The full variable domain, completed using reference TRBV9 and TRBJ2-1, is DSGVTQTPKHLITATGQRVTLRCSPRSGDLSVYWYQQSLDQGLQFLIQYYNGEERAKGNILERFSAQQFPDLHSELNLSSLELGDSALYFCASSVGGQIGERRFFGPGTRLTVL.

This chain uses TRBV30 with TRBJ2-1, with 8 bases matching TRBD2. The CDR3 spans 14 residues. V dropped 1 base and J dropped 4; count of bases not matched to a gene: 3. Germline V lookup: CDR1 GTSNPN, CDR2 SVGIG (reference sequence). The CDR3 region is CAWSASSGYNEQFF. CDR3 DNA sequence: TGTGCCTGGAGTGCGTCTAGCGGGTACAATGAGCAGTTCTTC.

This clone is medium-sized in the sample. The chain carries TRBV6-6 and TRBJ2-2; D call uncertain. The germline V and J ends were trimmed by 7 bases and 2 bases, with 11 bases remaining between them. The germline CDR1 and CDR2 sequences are MNHNY and SVGAGI (reference sequence). This CDR3 region has 14 residues. The CDR3 sequence is CASKGGGNTGELFF. The CDR3 region has the DNA TGTGCCAGCAAAGGTGGTGGAAACACCGGGGAGCTGTTTTTT.

The V gene is TRBV3-1 (or the pseudogene TRBV3-2), the J gene TRBJ2-6, with a weak D call TRBD2 (6 bases). This CDR3 region has 16 residues. Germline values: CDR1 LGHDT, CDR2 YNNKEL (reference sequence). V was shortened by 0 bases and J by 1 base, with 7 bases between the two germline ends. The CDR3 here is CASSQEAGSGANVLTF. The CDR3 bases are TGTGCCAGCAGCCAAGAGGCGGGATCTGGGGCCAACGTCCTGACTTTC.

The V gene is TRBV5-1, the J gene TRBJ1-2, with D possibly TRBD1 on 6 matching bases. Per the germline V gene, CDR1 is SGHRS and CDR2 is YFSETQ. The CDR3 runs to 14 residues. V lost 2 bases and J lost 4, with 12 bases in between. The CDR3 bases are TGCGCCAGCAGCTTTCACAGGGAGGGCTATGGCTACACCTTC. It is translated as CASSFHREGYGYTF.